This T cell receptor (beta chain) stems from a study of T cell responses to AZD1222 COVID-19 vaccine. Study context: Pooling covered second doses at about 4 or about 12 weeks.

This clone was found once. Libraries were prepared by immunoSEQ multiplex PCR; TCRdb keeps only in-frame clonotypes and omits some of them. Seen here are 250,000 or so clones, approximately 95% observed once, and the top ten hold around 0.57%. This clonotype was sampled from an adult in good health. Sequences were derived from peripheral blood, sampled on day 0 of AZD1222 vaccination.

DNA for the CDR3: TGTGCCAGTAGTATATCGGGCAGGGAGCCTGAAGCTTTCTTT. Residues: CASSISGREPEAFF. The genes are TRBV19 and TRBJ1-1; TRBD1 is a possible D gene (5 bases). The V end was cut by 2 bases, the J end by 6 bases, with 13 bases between. Germline CDR1 is LNHDA and CDR2 is SQIVND (reference sequence). There are 14 residues in the CDR3.